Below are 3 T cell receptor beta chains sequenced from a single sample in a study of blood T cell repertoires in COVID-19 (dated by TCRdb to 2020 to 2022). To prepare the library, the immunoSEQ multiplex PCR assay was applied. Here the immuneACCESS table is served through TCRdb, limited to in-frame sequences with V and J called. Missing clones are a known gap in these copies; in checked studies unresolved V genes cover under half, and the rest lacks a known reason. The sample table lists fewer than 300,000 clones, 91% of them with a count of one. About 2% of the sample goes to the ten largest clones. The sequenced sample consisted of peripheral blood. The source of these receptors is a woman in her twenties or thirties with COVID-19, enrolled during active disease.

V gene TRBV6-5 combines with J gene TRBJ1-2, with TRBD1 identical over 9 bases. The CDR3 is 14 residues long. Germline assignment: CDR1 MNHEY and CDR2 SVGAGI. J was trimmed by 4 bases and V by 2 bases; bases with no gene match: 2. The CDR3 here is CASSYGTGSYGYTF. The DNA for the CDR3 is TGTGCCAGCAGTTACGGGACAGGGAGCTATGGCTACACCTTC.

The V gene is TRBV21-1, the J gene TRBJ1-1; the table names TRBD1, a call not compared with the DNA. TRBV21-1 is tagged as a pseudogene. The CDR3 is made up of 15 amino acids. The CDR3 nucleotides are TGTGCCAGCAGCAACGGACAGCTCATGAACACTGAAGCTTTCTTT. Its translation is CASSNGQLMNTEAFF.

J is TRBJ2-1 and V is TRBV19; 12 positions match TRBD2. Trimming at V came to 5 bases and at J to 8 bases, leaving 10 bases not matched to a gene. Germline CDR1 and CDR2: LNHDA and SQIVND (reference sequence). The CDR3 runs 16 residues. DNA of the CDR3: TGTGCCAGTAGTGTCGGGGTGGGACTAGCGGGTTATGAGCAGTTCTTC. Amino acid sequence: CASSVGVGLAGYEQFF.